This passage covers 24 T cell receptor beta chains from one sample sequenced in a study of blood T cell repertoires in COVID-19. Repertoires were generated with immunoSEQ multiplex PCR, while TCRdb's copy carries only in-frame clones and drops some. The top ten hold approximately 0.25% of the sample, which has just over 650,000 clones, over 80% seen once. The sample was peripheral blood. Receptors originate from a woman aged 18-30 years with acute or convalescent COVID-19.

The J gene is TRBJ1-1, the V gene TRBV6-2 or TRBV6-3, with 7 positions matching TRBD1. Germline CDR1 MNHEY, CDR2 SVGEGT. This CDR3 is 15 amino acids long. Trimming took 3 bases from V and 7 from J; bases not matched to a gene: 11. The CDR3 here is CASSYGGKGAHEAFF. CDR3 DNA: TGTGCCAGCAGTTATGGGGGGAAGGGGGCCCATGAAGCTTTCTTT.

This chain connects TRBV24-1 to TRBJ2-1; a weak D match, TRBD1 (6 bases). From germline, CDR1 is KGHDR and CDR2 SFDVKD. Trimming pared 1 base from V and 2 bases from J, leaving 11 bases between. This CDR3 contains 16 residues. The CDR3 region has the DNA TGTGCCACCAGTGATTTAAGGCCAGGGGCCTACAATGAGCAGTTCTTC. Amino acid sequence: CATSDLRPGAYNEQFF.

In the case of this clone: Other DNA sequences from this sample encode an identical CDR3 as well. The chain carries TRBV12-3 or TRBV12-4 and TRBJ2-7; tentatively, D is TRBD2 (6 bases). V dropped 2 bases and J dropped 3 bases, with 8 bases sitting between them. The CDR3 spans 13 residues. CDR3 nucleotide sequence: TGTGCCAGCAGTTTACCGGGACTCTACGAGCAGTACTTC. Protein product: CASSLPGLYEQYF.

This chain joins TRBV7-9 and TRBJ2-2, with 7 bases aligning to TRBD1. V dropped 3 bases and J dropped 5; count of bases not matched to a gene: 12. This CDR3 contains 17 residues. Germline CDR1 SEHNR, CDR2 FQNEAQ (reference sequence). The CDR3 region is CASSFPPGQPSTGELFF. Written as DNA, the CDR3 is TGTGCCAGCAGCTTCCCGCCGGGACAGCCCTCGACCGGGGAGCTGTTTTTT.

The chain is built from TRBV7-9 and TRBJ1-1, with D unclear. The CDR3 contains 18 residues. The V gene's germline CDR1 is SEHNR and CDR2 FQNEAQ (reference sequence). The V and J ends lost 5 bases and 3 bases respectively, with 25 bases between them. CDR3 DNA sequence: TGTGCCAGCAGCAGTATATGGGAGGTTGGGGTAGCGGACACTGAAGCTTTCTTT. Translating gives CASSSIWEVGVADTEAFF.

The rearrangement joins TRBV21-1 to TRBJ2-2; TRBD1 reflects the table's D call only, with no check against the DNA. TRBV21-1 is recorded as a pseudogene. This CDR3 has 15 amino acids. The CDR3 DNA is TGTGCCAGCAGCAAAGGCCAGGGGGTTGGCGGGGAGCTGTTTTTT. Protein product: CASSKGQGVGGELFF.

The CDR3 DNA sequence: TGCGCCAGCAGCCAATTTACGCCGGGACAGACTTACAATGAGCAGTTCTTC. Translating gives CASSQFTPGQTYNEQFF. The genes are TRBV4-1 and TRBJ2-1; 7 bases match TRBD1. The CDR3 contains 17 residues. Germline CDR1 and CDR2: MGHRA and YSYEKL. Trimming at V came to 2 bases and at J to 4 bases, leaving 11 bases not matched to a gene.

In regard to this clone: Other DNA sequences in the same sample also yield this CDR3. The rearrangement uses TRBV2 and TRBJ2-3; 8 bases agree with TRBD2. Unmatched junction bases numbered 4, after V lost 8 bases and J lost 0 bases. This CDR3 contains 14 residues. In germline, CDR1 is SNHLY, CDR2 FYNNEI. DNA of the CDR3: TGTGCCAGCCGGGGGGGCCTTAGCACAGATACGCAGTATTTT. It is translated as CASRGGLSTDTQYF.

The chain has TRBV18 and TRBJ1-1; D is possibly TRBD1 (5 bases). Germline CDR1 KGHSH, CDR2 LQKENI. The CDR3 runs 13 residues. The V gene lost 6 bases and the J gene lost 1 base, with 9 bases spanning the gap. In nucleotides, the CDR3 is TGTGCCAGCTCCGTAACAGGGAACACTGAAGCTTTCTTT. Translated, it gives CASSVTGNTEAFF.

V usage is TRBV18 and J usage is TRBJ1-2; 9 nucleotides line up with TRBD1. Germline CDR1 is KGHSH and CDR2 is LQKENI. This CDR3 is 16 amino acids long. Trimming took 3 bases from V and 1 from J; bases not matched to a gene: 6. The CDR3 reads CASSPSPGQGNYGYTF. CDR3 nucleotides: TGTGCCAGCTCACCTTCCCCGGGACAGGGTAACTATGGCTACACCTTC.

This chain connects TRBV9 to TRBJ1-1, with TRBD1 identical over 7 bases. Looked up from germline, CDR1 is SGDLS and CDR2 is YYNGEE. The trim removed 4 bases at V and 4 bases at J, leaving 4 bases unmatched. This CDR3 spans 13 amino acids. The CDR3 protein is CASSPQGVTEAFF. The DNA of the CDR3 is TGTGCCAGCAGCCCGCAGGGGGTCACTGAAGCTTTCTTT. Based on the CDR3 plus reference TRBV9 and TRBJ1-1, the full variable domain is DSGVTQTPKHLITATGQRVTLRCSPRSGDLSVYWYQQSLDQGLQFLIQYYNGEERAKGNILERFSAQQFPDLHSELNLSSLELGDSALYFCASSPQGVTEAFFGQGTRLTVV.

V and J are TRBV7-9 and TRBJ1-2, with TRBD1 matching 7 bases. V shed 5 bases, J shed 4 bases, and the junction held 10 bases outside the gene matches. The CDR3 spans 15 residues. In germline, CDR1 is SEHNR, CDR2 FQNEAQ (reference sequence). This CDR3 is CASSPGTVLGYGYTF. For the CDR3, the DNA is TGTGCCAGCAGCCCTGGGACAGTCCTCGGCTATGGCTACACCTTC.

The V call is TRBV7-9, the J call TRBJ2-5, with D maybe TRBD2 (6 bases). CDR1 and CDR2 from the germline V gene are SEHNR and FQNEAQ (reference sequence). This CDR3 has 15 residues. Trimming left V 5 bases short and J 4 bases short, with 17 bases between. CDR3 nucleotides: TGTGCCAGCAGCGCGGAGGGACCACCTGGAGAGACCCAGTACTTC. Translation: CASSAEGPPGETQYF.

The V gene is TRBV4-3, the J gene TRBJ1-5; a weak D match, TRBD1 (5 bases). V lost 0 bases to trimming and J lost 11 bases, with 17 bases between them. The germline V gene has CDR1 LGHNA and CDR2 YSLEER. The CDR3 runs 15 residues. This chain's CDR3 is CASSQERGRLSTQHF. Here the CDR3 DNA reads TGCGCCAGCAGCCAAGAGCGGGGACGGCTTTCGACCCAGCATTTT.

The CDR3 sequence is CASSLGGTGRTGELFF. In DNA form, the CDR3 reads TGTGCCAGCAGCTTAGGGGGGACAGGGCGTACCGGGGAGCTGTTTTTT. V gene TRBV11-3 combines with J gene TRBJ2-2, with 9 bases fitting TRBD1. This CDR3 contains 16 residues. V lost 1 base, J lost 5 bases, and 5 bases stayed unmatched. Germline assignment: CDR1 SGHNT and CDR2 YENEEA. The full variable domain, completed using reference TRBV11-3 and TRBJ2-2, is EAGVVQSPRYKIIEKKQPVAFWCNPISGHNTLYWYLQNLGQGPELLIRYENEEAVDDSQLPKDRFSAERLKGVDSTLKIQPAELGDSAVYLCASSLGGTGRTGELFFGEGSRLTVL.

This clone was detected once. CDR3 sequence (DNA): TGTGCCAGCAGTTTGGGGGGTACCTATGGCTACACCTTC. It translates to CASSLGGTYGYTF. V usage is TRBV6-2 or TRBV6-3 and J usage is TRBJ1-2; perhaps TRBD1 as D (5 bases). The CDR3 is 13 amino acids. In germline, CDR1 is MNHEY, CDR2 SVGEGT. V dropped 4 bases and J dropped 4 bases, with 10 bases sitting between them.

The J gene is TRBJ1-1, the V gene TRBV6-6; D unclear. CDR1 is MNHNY, CDR2 SVGAGI, per germline (reference sequence). The V end was cut by 0 bases, the J end by 7 bases, with 3 bases between. The CDR3 has 11 residues. The CDR3 protein is CASSYSGEAFF. DNA for the CDR3: TGTGCCAGCAGTTACTCCGGTGAAGCTTTCTTT.

CDR3 nucleotide sequence: TGCGCCAGCAGCTTTCCGTTGACCGGGGAGCTGTTTTTT. Its translation is CASSFPLTGELFF. The genes are TRBV5-1 and TRBJ2-2, with no clear D. This CDR3 region has 13 residues. V shed 2 bases and J shed 5 bases, with 7 bases lying between them. Germline V lookup: CDR1 SGHRS, CDR2 YFSETQ.

The chain uses TRBV6-2 or TRBV6-3 and TRBJ1-5, with 7 positions matching TRBD1. The CDR3 is made up of 17 amino acids. Germline V CDR1 and CDR2: MNHEY, SVGEGT. V shed 2 bases and J 0 bases; nucleotides not matched to a gene: 7. CDR3 amino acids: CASSYERDRLSNQPQHF. The CDR3 DNA reads as TGTGCCAGCAGTTACGAAAGGGACAGACTTAGCAATCAGCCCCAGCATTTT.

The chain has TRBV12-5 and TRBJ2-7; 11 bases match TRBD2. Germline CDR1 reads LGHNT; CDR2 reads FRNRAP. The ends lost 0 bases at V and 0 bases at J; junction bases unmatched: 13. There are 20 residues in the CDR3. CDR3 region: CASGLVLVSSGGPSSYEQYF. CDR3 DNA sequence: TGTGCTAGTGGTTTGGTACTCGTTTCTAGCGGGGGGCCGAGCTCCTACGAGCAGTACTTC.

This chain joins TRBV6-6 and TRBJ1-6; weak D call: TRBD1 (5 bases). The ends were cut back, 0 bases at V and 7 bases at J, with 10 bases in the middle. The CDR3 is 15 residues long. Germline V gene lookup returns CDR1 MNHNY and CDR2 SVGAGI (reference sequence). The CDR3 DNA follows: TGTGCCAGCAGTTACTCGGGGGGTGGGAATTCACCCCTCCACTTT. It codes for CASSYSGGGNSPLHF.

This chain connects TRBV24-1 to TRBJ1-2, with 10 bases matching TRBD1. J was trimmed by 6 bases and V by 3 bases; bases with no gene match: 3. The CDR3 extends over 14 amino acids. CDR1 KGHDR and CDR2 SFDVKD come from the germline V gene. The CDR3 spells CATSDMGQGNGYTF. In nucleotides, the CDR3 is TGTGCCACCAGTGATATGGGACAGGGGAATGGCTACACCTTC.

The rearrangement uses TRBV19 and TRBJ1-6, with D hard to call. The CDR3 spans 17 residues. The germline gives CDR1 LNHDA, CDR2 SQIVND (reference sequence). V lost 1 base, J lost 10 bases, and 20 bases lay in between. The CDR3 DNA follows: TGTGCCAGTAGTATAGCCCCAGGAGGGCCCGTGGGGTCACCCCTCCACTTT. Translated, it gives CASSIAPGGPVGSPLHF.

This chain connects TRBV6-5 to TRBJ1-4; tentative D call: TRBD1 (6 bases). The CDR3 length is 15 residues. V was trimmed by 5 bases and J by 4 bases, leaving 14 bases between them. The germline V gene encodes CDR1 MNHEY and CDR2 SVGAGI. CDR3 sequence: CASSPYRAFNEKLFF. CDR3 in DNA: TGTGCCAGCAGTCCCTACAGGGCTTTTAATGAAAAACTGTTTTTT.